These T cell receptor beta chains were read from a single sample in a study of blood T cell repertoires in COVID-19. Some clones are missing from TCRdb's copy, which holds only in-frame ones; the method was immunoSEQ multiplex PCR. Seen here are 98,000 or so clones, roughly 82% observed once, and the top ten hold roughly 29%. The material sequenced was peripheral blood. These receptors came from a man aged 55 to 69 with acute or convalescent COVID-19. CDR3s include the opening cysteine and the closing phenylalanine or tryptophan. The D gene is left open where the match is weak. A row's size may be missing; if present it is once, few, many or a size class.

V gene	J gene	D gene	clone size	CDR3 DNA	CDR3 protein
TRBV19	TRBJ1-3	TRBD1	.	TGTGCCAGTAGGTCGACAGGGGGCCCTGCTGGAAACACCATATATTTT	CASRSTGGPAGNTIYF
TRBV18	TRBJ2-1	TRBD2	.	TGTGCCAGCTCACCCTACCAGGGCGGGAGGGCCCGAGAGCAGTTCTTC	CASSPYQGGRAREQFF
TRBV10-1	TRBJ1-2	.	many	TGCGCCAGCAGTCCCCAGGAGGACTATGGCTACACCTTC	CASSPQEDYGYTF
TRBV24-1	TRBJ2-2	TRBD1	.	TGTGCCACCAGTGACCCTGTCCGGACAGGGGCGAACACCGGGGAGCTGTTTTTT	CATSDPVRTGANTGELFF
TRBV5-4	TRBJ1-3	.	few	TGTGCCAGCAGCTTGGGTACTGGGCCGTTTTACACCATATATTTT	CASSLGTGPFYTIYF
TRBV9	TRBJ1-3	.	few	TGTGCCAGCAGCGTAGAGTCTTCAGCTGGAAACACCATATATTTT	CASSVESSAGNTIYF
TRBV3-1/TRBV3-2	TRBJ1-5	.	.	TGTGCCAGCAGCCAAGGGACAGTTAGCAATCAGCCCCAGCATTTT	CASSQGTVSNQPQHF
TRBV5-1	TRBJ1-1	TRBD1	.	TGCGCCAGCAGCCGCTCCTGGACAGGGGGAACTGAAGCTTTCTTT	CASSRSWTGGTEAFF
TRBV29-1	TRBJ2-3	.	.	TGCAGCGCCCAACGGGGGTCGGGCACTAGCACAGATACGCAGTATTTT	CSAQRGSGTSTDTQYF
TRBV9	TRBJ2-6	TRBD2	.	TGTGCCAGCAGCCCACGCGGGGGGGAATCTGGGGCCAACGTCCTGACTTTC	CASSPRGGESGANVLTF
TRBV28	TRBJ1-4	.	.	TGTGCCAGCAGCAGAACTAATGAAAAACTGTTTTTT	CASSRTNEKLFF
TRBV30	TRBJ1-4	.	.	TGTGCCTGGAGAACTGATACTGAAAAACTGTTTTTT	CAWRTDTEKLFF
TRBV19	TRBJ2-3	.	.	TGTGCCAGTAGTATAACAGCTAAAACGATTATTGATACGCAGTATTTT	CASSITAKTIIDTQYF
TRBV11-2	TRBJ1-2	.	.	TGTGCCAGCAGCTCCCAAAAGGGGTACGGCTACACCTTC	CASSSQKGYGYTF
TRBV18	TRBJ1-4	.	.	TGTGCCAGCTCACCGCGACAGAATGAAAAACTGTTTTTT	CASSPRQNEKLFF
TRBV29-1	TRBJ2-2	TRBD1	.	TGCAGCGTTGAAGGGCCCGGGACAGGGAATACCGGGGAGCTGTTTTTT	CSVEGPGTGNTGELFF
TRBV27	TRBJ2-5	TRBD2	.	TGTGCCAGCAGACTAGCGGGAGGGTTGGGACAAGAGACCCAGTACTTC	CASRLAGGLGQETQYF
TRBV9	TRBJ2-7	.	.	TGTGCCAGCAGCGTAGATCCACTCAGAGGTGGGGGGATGGGGGAGCAGTACTTC	CASSVDPLRGGGMGEQYF
TRBV7-9	TRBJ1-4	.	.	TGTGCCAGCAGCTCCCCCCTCGTGGGCACGAAGGAAAAACTGTTTTTT	CASSSPLVGTKEKLFF
TRBV6-2/TRBV6-3	TRBJ1-1	.	.	TGTGCCAGCAGTTACTCACTGGGGACCGACGGGGGGAACACTGAAGCTTTCTTT	CASSYSLGTDGGNTEAFF
TRBV5-1	TRBJ1-2	TRBD1	.	TGCGCCAGCAGCCTAGAGGTCGACAGGGGAGTAGGCTACACCTTC	CASSLEVDRGVGYTF
TRBV5-1	TRBJ1-2	TRBD1	.	TGCGCCAGCAGCTTCCAAGGGGGCAGGGGTAACTATGGCTACACCTTC	CASSFQGGRGNYGYTF
TRBV7-8	TRBJ1-1	.	.	TGTGCCAGCAGCTTAGTTCTTACTGAAGCTTTCTTT	CASSLVLTEAFF
TRBV5-6	TRBJ1-1	.	.	TGTGCCAGCAGCTCGCGCTCAATGAACACTGAAGCTTTCTTT	CASSSRSMNTEAFF
TRBV27	TRBJ2-1	TRBD1	.	TGTGCCAGCAGGCGACTCACAGGGGATATACGAAATGAGCAGTTCTTC	CASRRLTGDIRNEQFF
TRBV28	TRBJ2-5	.	.	TGTGCCAGCAGTTTCACAGGTCCTTCCTTTGAGACCCAGTACTTC	CASSFTGPSFETQYF
TRBV2	TRBJ1-1	.	once	TGTGCCAGCAGGAGGGGCCTTTGGGGGGTAGCTTTCTTT	CASRRGLWGVAFF
TRBV5-1	TRBJ2-1	TRBD2	once	TGCGCCAGCAGCTTGAGCGGGAGGCTCAATGAGCAGTTCTTC	CASSLSGRLNEQFF
TRBV12-3/TRBV12-4	TRBJ1-6	.	.	TGTGCCAGCAGACCAGGGCAGAATTCACCCCTCCACTTT	CASRPGQNSPLHF
TRBV15	TRBJ2-3	.	.	TGTGCCACCAGCAGATTATTTAACCGAGCGGGAGATACGCAGTATTTT	CATSRLFNRAGDTQYF
TRBV24-1	TRBJ2-2	TRBD2	.	TGTGCCATCCGTAGCGGGAGGGCGAACACCGGGGAGCTGTTTTTT	CAIRSGRANTGELFF
TRBV30	TRBJ2-5	TRBD2	.	TGTGCCTGGACCGGCGGGAGGCCCCAAGAGACCCAGTACTTC	CAWTGGRPQETQYF
TRBV5-6	TRBJ2-3	TRBD2	.	TGTGCCAGCAGCTCGTATCGGACTAGCCGAGATACGCAGTATTTT	CASSSYRTSRDTQYF
TRBV5-1	TRBJ2-1	.	.	TGCGCCAGCAGCTTGGCCACTCAGGGCAATGAGCAGTTCTTC	CASSLATQGNEQFF
TRBV28	TRBJ1-1	.	.	TGTGCCAGCAATCCCCAGGGGCAGAACACTGAAGCTTTCTTT	CASNPQGQNTEAFF
TRBV10-3	TRBJ2-7	.	.	TGTGCCACCCAGGGGGGGGACAGGACCCGTTCCTACGAGCAGTACTTC	CATQGGDRTRSYEQYF
TRBV10-2	TRBJ2-1	TRBD2	.	TGCGCCAGCAGTGAGTCGACTAGCGGGTACAATGAGCAGTTCTTC	CASSESTSGYNEQFF
TRBV7-2	TRBJ1-1	.	few	TGTGCCAGCAGCCCAGGTGTTAACCCTGAAGCTTTCTTT	CASSPGVNPEAFF
TRBV7-9	TRBJ1-3	.	.	TGTGCCAGCAGCTCCGACAGCTCTGGAAACACCATATATTTT	CASSSDSSGNTIYF
TRBV5-1	TRBJ1-1	TRBD1	.	TGCGCCAGCAGCTCGAGTGCGGGACAGGGGGCCGGTGCTTTCTTT	CASSSSAGQGAGAFF
TRBV7-6	TRBJ2-2	TRBD1	.	TGTGCCAGCGCTGGACAGGGAACCGGGGAGCTGTTTTTT	CASAGQGTGELFF
TRBV28	TRBJ1-1	TRBD1	once	TGTGCCAGCAGGGGACAGGGGGCTATCACTGAAGCTTTCTTT	CASRGQGAITEAFF
TRBV5-1	TRBJ1-1	TRBD1	.	TGCGCCAGCAGCTTGAATTGGGACAGAAGGAACACTGAAGCTTTCTTT	CASSLNWDRRNTEAFF
TRBV19	TRBJ2-3	.	.	TGTGCCACCACAGCCTCAGATACGCAGTATTTT	CATTASDTQYF
TRBV20-1	TRBJ1-4	.	.	TGCAGTGCTATTGAACGGGAAAAACTGTTTTTT	CSAIEREKLFF
TRBV11-3	TRBJ1-5	.	.	TGTGCCAGCAGCTTATTGGGGGGTAATCAGCCCCAGCATTTT	CASSLLGGNQPQHF
TRBV19	TRBJ2-1	.	.	TGTGCCAGTAGCAGGCAGCCGGGAGTAGATGGGGATGAGCAGTTCTTC	CASSRQPGVDGDEQFF
TRBV6-5	TRBJ1-5	.	few	TGTGCCAGCAGTCCAGACAGTATCCAGCCCCAGCATTTT	CASSPDSIQPQHF
TRBV6-2/TRBV6-3	TRBJ2-1	.	.	TGTGCCAGCAGTTGGGGCTTGTCCTACAATGAGCAGTTCTTC	CASSWGLSYNEQFF
TRBV6-5	TRBJ1-4	.	.	TGTGCCAGCAGAAGATCAGGTGGAGAAAAACTGTTTTTT	CASRRSGGEKLFF